This T cell receptor (beta chain) was documented in a study of shared clonotypes between healthy human individuals (dated by TCRdb to the early 2020s). Regarding the study in general: A couple of women and three men aged 18 to 49 years were included in the cohort. To estimate repertoire size and how much clonotype sharing occurs between individuals, the study deeply sequenced the blood TCR repertoires of 5 or 6 healthy adults. Between about 0.8 and 9 billion PBMCs per donor were obtained by leukapheresis. For each donor, CD4 naive and CD4 memory were each run on three plates, CD8 naive on two plates, and CD8 memory on one plate. Different laboratories and diverse techniques were used to prepare libraries and sequence TCR repertoires, to increase sequencing depth and limit assay-specific biases.

Using the deep immunoSEQ assay, TCR CDR3 regions were amplified from genomic DNA by multiplex PCR. Genomic DNA extracted from each cell subset was distributed evenly over all wells of several immunoSEQ 96-well plates, and each plate served as one replicate. For sorted subsets, each replicate PCR was loaded with roughly 0.2 ug genomic DNA, equivalent to some 27,000 T cell genomes. The purified libraries were quantified using a Qubit 3.0 fluorometer, sized with a Bioanalyzer 2100, and then quantified again using the KAPA Library Quantification kit. A separate single-read 150-cycle Illumina NextSeq 550 flow cell was used to sequence each immunoSEQ 96-well plate. On the study's bioinformatics: Because the immunoSEQ output included only junctional sequences and no quality scores, the filtering could not be the same as the filtering used for full-length reads. Sequences were annotated with PyIR, a Python wrapper for IgBLAST v1.9, and V/J genes and CDR3 were assigned using IMGT germline references. Any read was removed if the V/J assignment was weak (E-value above 1e-6), the CDR3 was missing, or the read contained stop codons, out-of-frame junctions, or ambiguous translated residues. A V3J clonotype was defined by an identical inferred V gene, J gene, and CDR3 amino acid sequence. The percentage overlap between two repertoires was calculated by dividing the number of shared unique clonotypes by the size of the smaller repertoire. RTK rarefaction, the Chao1 estimator, and Recon v2.1 estimates of unobserved clonotypes were used to assess repertoire richness. For all TCRbeta clonotypes obtained by the gDNA method from a few donors, generation probabilities were computed with OLGA. This immuneACCESS table, as held by TCRdb, lists in-frame sequences with V and J called but not all clones. Of the missing ones, under half trace to an unresolved V gene in checked studies; the others have no known cause. The D gene and trimming were derived from the DNA, and the V and J assignments and clone size from that table. Counted in this sample were roughly 500,000 clones; about 96% of them appeared once. Clones ranked in the top ten supply about 0.054% of the sample.

Broader findings and caveats from the paper: Based on pairwise subsampling, the degree of clonotype sharing among donors was expected to be affected by sequencing depth. Because the study included a small number of donors, the genetic and exposure-history diversity represented was limited. Compared with non-shared clonotypes, the clonotypes found in all four sorted-subset donors had higher generation probabilities. Larger estimated clonotype richness was generally found for naive subsets than for memory subsets. Rarefaction of sorted-subset datasets indicated incomplete sequencing despite the large sequencing depth. When several donors were compared, the shared fraction of clonotypes was 5% to 6.5% for naive CD4, about 4% for naive CD8, 2.3% for memory CD4, and roughly 0.4% for memory CD8. Sampling was limited to blood, and TCR repertoires in tissue likely differ from TCR repertoires in blood.

As for this clone: What this receptor recognizes is not known. Within one base of it there is no much larger clone, and no base qualities were kept.

Healthy HIV-negative adults with no recently reported acute infections or vaccinations were included as donors. Every donor was a Caucasian adult residing in Nashville, Tennessee, USA. Magnetic negative selection was used to enrich CD4+ T cells, after which naive cells were positively selected on CD45RA and the negative fraction became the memory subset. Blood was collected by leukapheresis, and PBMCs were isolated by Ficoll-Histopaque density gradient centrifugation and then cryopreserved in liquid nitrogen vapor phase. Analytical flow cytometry was used to check the purity and quantity of every magnetically sorted T cell population. From each sorted fraction, genomic DNA was isolated and quantified by UV absorbance on a Nanodrop 2000c. The germline V gene encodes CDR1 MDHEN and CDR2 SYDVKM. V is reduced by 3 bases and J by 7 bases, leaving a spacing of 13 bases between them. There are 13 amino acids in the CDR3, from cysteine to phenylalanine inclusive. Only the CDR3 DNA stays, 39 bases, in frame from base 1.

The chain joins TRBV28 to TRBJ2-7; the D region possibly corresponds to TRBD2 (7 bases align). The specimen sequenced was naive CD4+ T cells sorted from blood. The meaning of the sample's cell subset or site label: CD45RA+ positively selected. This TCR came from a woman aged 25 to 39 in good health. The base sequence is TGTGCCAGCAGTTTGGGGGGCGGGAGAGAGCAGTACTTC. It translates as CASSLGGGREQYF.